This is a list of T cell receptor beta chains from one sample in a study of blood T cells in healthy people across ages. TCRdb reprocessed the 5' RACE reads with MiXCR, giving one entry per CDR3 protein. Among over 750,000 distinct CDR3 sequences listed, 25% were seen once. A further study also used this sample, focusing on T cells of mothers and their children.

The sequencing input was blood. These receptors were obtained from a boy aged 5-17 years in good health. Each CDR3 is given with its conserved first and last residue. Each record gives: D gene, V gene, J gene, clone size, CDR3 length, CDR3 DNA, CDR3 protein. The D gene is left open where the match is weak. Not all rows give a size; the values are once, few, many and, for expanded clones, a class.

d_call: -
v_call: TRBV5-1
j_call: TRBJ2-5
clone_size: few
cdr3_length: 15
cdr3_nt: TGCGCCAGCGGTGGGGGAGTAGGGTCCCAAGAGACCCAGTACTTC
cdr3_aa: CASGGGVGSQETQYF

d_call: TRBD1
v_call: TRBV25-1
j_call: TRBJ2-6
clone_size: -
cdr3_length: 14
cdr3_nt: TGTGCCATTGCAGGGGGCTCTGGGGCCAACGTCCTGACTTTC
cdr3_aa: CAIAGGSGANVLTF

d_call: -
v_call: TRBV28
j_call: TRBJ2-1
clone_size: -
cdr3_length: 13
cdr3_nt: TGTGCCAGCAACTCCCGCAGGGGCAATGAGCAGTTCTTC
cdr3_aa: CASNSRRGNEQFF

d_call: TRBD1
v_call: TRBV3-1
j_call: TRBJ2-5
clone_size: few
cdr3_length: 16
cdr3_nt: TGTGCCAGCAGCCAAGCCCCTCGATCAGGGGGAGAGACCCAGTACTTC
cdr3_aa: CASSQAPRSGGETQYF

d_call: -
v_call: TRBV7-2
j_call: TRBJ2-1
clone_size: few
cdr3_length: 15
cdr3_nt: TGTGCCAGCAGCCCCCCCGGACGGAGAAGGTATGAGCAGTTCTTC
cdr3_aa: CASSPPGRRRYEQFF

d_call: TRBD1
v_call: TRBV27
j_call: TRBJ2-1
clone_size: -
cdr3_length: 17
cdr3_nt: TGTGCCAGCAGTCCGCCCCGGGACAGGGTTTCGGACAATGAGCAGTTCTTC
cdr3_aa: CASSPPRDRVSDNEQFF

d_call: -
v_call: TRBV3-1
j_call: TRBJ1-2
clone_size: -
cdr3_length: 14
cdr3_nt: TGTGCCAGCAGCCAAAGTCGGACGGGCTATGGCTACACCTTC
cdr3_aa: CASSQSRTGYGYTF

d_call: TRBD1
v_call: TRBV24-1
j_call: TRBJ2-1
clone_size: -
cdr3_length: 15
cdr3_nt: TGTGCCACCAGTGACCTGGGACAGTTAAACAATGAGCAGTTCTTC
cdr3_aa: CATSDLGQLNNEQFF

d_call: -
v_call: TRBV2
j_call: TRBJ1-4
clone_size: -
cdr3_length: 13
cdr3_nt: TGTGCCACTACCCGGGACCACAATGAAAAACTGTTTTTT
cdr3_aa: CATTRDHNEKLFF

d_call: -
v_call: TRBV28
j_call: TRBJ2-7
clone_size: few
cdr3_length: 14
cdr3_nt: TGTGCCAGCAGTTTATATCCAGGGGCCTACGAGCAGTACTTC
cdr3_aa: CASSLYPGAYEQYF

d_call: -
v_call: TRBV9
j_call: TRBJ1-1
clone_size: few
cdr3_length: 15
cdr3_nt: TGTGCCAGCAGCGTAAGTGGGGCTGGGAACACTGAAGCTTTCTTT
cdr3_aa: CASSVSGAGNTEAFF

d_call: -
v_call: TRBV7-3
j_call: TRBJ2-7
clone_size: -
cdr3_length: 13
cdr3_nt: TGTGCCAGCAGCTTAACCCAGGGTTTGGAGCAGTACTTC
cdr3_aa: CASSLTQGLEQYF

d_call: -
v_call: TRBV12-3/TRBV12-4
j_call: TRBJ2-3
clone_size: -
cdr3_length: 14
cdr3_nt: TGTGCCAGCAGTTTACTTAAGTGGTCAGATACGCAGTATTTT
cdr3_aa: CASSLLKWSDTQYF

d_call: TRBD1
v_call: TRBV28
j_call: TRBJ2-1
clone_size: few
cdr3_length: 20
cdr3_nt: TGTGCCAGCAAGGTTGGGACAGGGGGGGGAGCGGGAGCCATCTACAATGAGCAGTTCTTC
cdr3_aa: CASKVGTGGGAGAIYNEQFF

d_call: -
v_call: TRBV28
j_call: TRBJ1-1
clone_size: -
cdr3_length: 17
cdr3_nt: TGTGCCAGCAGTTTAGTCTCGGTGAGGGGGAGGACGCCTGAAGCTTTCTTT
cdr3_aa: CASSLVSVRGRTPEAFF

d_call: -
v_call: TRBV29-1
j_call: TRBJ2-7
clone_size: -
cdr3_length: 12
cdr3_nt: TGCAGCGTTGAAGGGGACATTAACGAGCAGTACTTC
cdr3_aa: CSVEGDINEQYF